One sample yielded the 9 T cell receptor beta chains listed below, sequenced in a study of cytomegalovirus exposure and HLA in healthy donors. Both 60 Vbeta primers and 13 Jbeta primers went into the PCR. Repertoires were generated with immunoSEQ multiplex PCR, while TCRdb's copy carries only in-frame clones and drops some. The repertoire holds around 150,000 clones, 9.4% seen once, with around 1.9% in the top ten. Sample: PBMCs. These receptors were collected from a male donor in good health and CMV-seronegative.

The chain recombines TRBV7-9 with TRBJ1-1, with TRBD1 matching over 9 bases. The J segment lost 6 bases and the V segment lost 4 bases, leaving 6 bases of the junction unmatched. Germline CDR1 reads SEHNR; CDR2 reads FQNEAQ (reference sequence). This CDR3 is built from 14 residues. The CDR3 nucleotides are TGTGCCAGCAGCTCCCCGGACAGGGGCCCTGAAGCTTTCTTT. Translated, it gives CASSSPDRGPEAFF.

The chain recombines TRBV2 with TRBJ2-7; 10 bases are a match to TRBD2. The CDR3 contains 14 residues. After removal of 7 bases from V and 2 bases from J, the junction contained 5 bases not matched to a gene. Germline values: CDR1 SNHLY, CDR2 FYNNEI. Here the CDR3 DNA reads TGTGCCAGCACTGGGACTAGCGTCACCTACGAGCAGTACTTC. Translation gives CASTGTSVTYEQYF. Complete variable domain (other parts from reference TRBV2 and TRBJ2-7): EPEVTQTPSHQVTQMGQEVILRCVPISNHLYFYWYRQILGQKVEFLVSFYNNEISEKSEIFDDQFSVERPDGSNFTLKIRSTKLEDSAMYFCASTGTSVTYEQYFGPGTRLTVT.

This clone was observed a handful of times. V usage is TRBV5-8 and J usage is TRBJ2-7; 7 positions agree with TRBD2. The germline gives CDR1 SGHTS, CDR2 YDEGEE. J lost 6 bases, V lost 3 bases, and 12 bases had no gene match. The CDR3 has 15 residues. CDR3 in amino acids: CASSYLSGIAPEQYF. The CDR3 coding sequence is TGTGCCAGCAGCTACCTAAGCGGGATCGCTCCCGAGCAGTACTTC.

The chain uses TRBV19 and TRBJ1-2; the D gene is possibly TRBD1 (5 bases). The CDR3 length is 15 residues. The germline CDR1 and CDR2 sequences are LNHDA and SQIVND (reference sequence). V was cut by 8 bases and J by 3 bases, with 19 bases left in between. The CDR3 DNA reads TGTGCCAGTGGGGCGGGACTGCTCTCGGACTATGGCTACACCTTC. Protein: CASGAGLLSDYGYTF.

This chain connects TRBV19 to TRBJ1-2; a weak D match, TRBD1 (5 bases). The CDR3 contains 14 residues. The V end lost 7 bases, the J end lost 0 bases, and 12 bases lay between the germline ends. CDR1 LNHDA and CDR2 SQIVND come from the germline V gene (reference sequence). As DNA, the CDR3 is TGTGCCAGTAATATGGGGGGAGCTAACTATGGCTACACCTTC. Protein product: CASNMGGANYGYTF.

This clone was detected only a few times. The chain has TRBV9 and TRBJ2-1, with TRBD2 matching 9 bases. The CDR3 contains 17 residues. Germline V gives CDR1 SGDLS, CDR2 YYNGEE. After removal of 4 bases from V and 2 bases from J, the junction contained 10 bases not matched to a gene. CDR3 sequence: CASSPPLRLAAYNEQFF. The CDR3 DNA sequence: TGTGCCAGCAGCCCTCCCCTTCGACTAGCGGCCTACAATGAGCAGTTCTTC.

This clone was seen a few times. This CDR3 is CASSLRGEKLFF. CDR3 bases: TGCGCCAGCAGCTTGAGGGGTGAAAAACTGTTTTTT. The chain uses TRBV5-1 and TRBJ1-4; a weak D match, TRBD1 (5 bases). The CDR3 covers 12 residues. The V end was cut by 1 base, the J end by 7 bases, with 5 bases between. The V gene's germline CDR1 is SGHRS and CDR2 YFSETQ.

In its sample, this clone was seen a few times. The chain is built from TRBV6-1 and TRBJ2-7, with TRBD1 matching over 7 bases. V shed 10 bases and J 0 bases; nucleotides not matched to a gene: 12. Germline CDR1 reads MNHNS; CDR2 reads SASEGT. This CDR3 contains 15 residues. The CDR3 is CATYPGRDSSYEQYF. Written as DNA, the CDR3 is TGTGCCACCTACCCAGGACGGGACAGCTCCTACGAGCAGTACTTC.

This clone appeared a few times. The V and J genes are TRBV4-3 and TRBJ2-7; TRBD1 matches 11 bases. Germline lookup yields CDR1 LGHNA and CDR2 YSLEER. Unmatched junction bases numbered 4, after V lost 4 bases and J lost 2 bases. There are 15 residues in the CDR3. CDR3 residues: CASSRGTGGPYEQYF. The CDR3 DNA is TGCGCCAGCAGCCGAGGGACAGGGGGGCCCTACGAGCAGTACTTC.